This T cell receptor beta chain was obtained from a study of technical replicates of blood from a few donors. V lost 1 base and J lost 4; bases outside the gene matches: 12. The CDR3 sequence is 17 residues long. From germline, CDR1 is SGHDN and CDR2 FVKESK. The repertoire was sequenced with immunoSEQ multiplex PCR; TCRdb's copy has only in-frame clones and lacks some. The repertoire holds some 76,000 clones, 85% to 95% seen once, with over 0.35% in the top ten. The sequence was obtained from a human donor in good health. The gene calls are TRBV14 and TRBJ1-1; 7 bases are shared with TRBD1. The material sequenced was T cells isolated from PBMCs. The CDR3 here is CASSQGTGAFLGTEAFF. The CDR3 DNA is TGTGCCAGCAGCCAAGGCACAGGGGCATTCTTAGGCACTGAAGCTTTCTTT.